The 19 T cell receptor beta chains given below trace back to one sample, sequenced in a study of blood T cells in healthy people across ages. Through a sample-barcoded 5' primer and a J-beta primer mix, a second PCR was run for 7 to 11 cycles. A single record per CDR3 protein comes from TCRdb applying MiXCR to the 5' RACE reads. The table lists about 1.6 million distinct CDR3 sequences, 30% to 35% of them singletons. The specimen sequenced was blood. These receptor sequences come from a woman in her twenties or thirties in good health.

The V gene is TRBV27, the J gene TRBJ1-2; TRBD1 is a possible D gene (6 bases). The CDR3 totals 14 residues. The V gene's germline CDR1 is MNHEY and CDR2 SMNVEV (reference sequence). The ends were cut back, 6 bases at V and 4 bases at J, with 15 bases in the middle. In DNA form, the CDR3 reads TGTGCCAGCAGACCTACAGGGCTGACCTATGGCTACACCTTC. Translated: CASRPTGLTYGYTF.

This chain uses TRBV7-3 with TRBJ2-7; 7 bases agree with TRBD1. Germline CDR1 is SGHTA and CDR2 is FQGTGA. The CDR3 loop spans 13 amino acids. The J segment lost 7 bases and the V segment lost 2 bases, leaving 5 bases of the junction unmatched. The CDR3 coding sequence is TGTGCCAGCAGCTTACAGGGGGTAGGGGAGCAGTACTTC. Encoded protein: CASSLQGVGEQYF.

The V call is TRBV5-1, the J call TRBJ2-3, with 8 nucleotides matching TRBD2. J gave up 2 bases and V 2 bases, and 4 bases lay outside the gene matches. The CDR3 runs 15 residues. The germline V gene has CDR1 SGHRS and CDR2 YFSETQ. CDR3 coding DNA: TGCGCCAGCAGCTTAAGCGGGAGCCTCACAGATACGCAGTATTTT. It yields the protein CASSLSGSLTDTQYF.

This clonotype appeared a few times. A read error may produce the germline difference seen at one junction end. The chain is built from TRBV28 and TRBJ2-7; D perhaps matches TRBD2 (5 bases). Germline CDR1 MDHEN, CDR2 SYDVKM. The CDR3 is 16 residues long. CDR3 DNA: TGTGCCTGCAGTTTATTTTTTCGACTAAACTCCTACGAGCAGTACTTC. Translating it yields CACSLFFRLNSYEQYF.

Turning to this clonotype: The junction departs from germline at one end; a sequencing error may be responsible. The gene calls are TRBV10-3 and TRBJ2-7; no clear D gene. This CDR3 has 12 amino acids. Per the germline V gene, CDR1 is ENHRY and CDR2 is SYGVKD. CDR3 nucleotides: TGTGCCATCAGTGATGACCGCTACGAGCGGTACTTC. Translated: CAISDDRYERYF.

This clonotype was detected a few times. A clone one base away is much larger, so this may be a read error. V and J are TRBV5-1 and TRBJ1-2, with 7 bases aligning to TRBD1. The CDR3 runs to 14 residues. Trimming took 2 bases from V and 5 from J; bases not matched to a gene: 6. Per the germline V gene, CDR1 is SGHRS and CDR2 is YFSETQ. CDR3 residues: CASSLTSGGYGYTF. The CDR3 bases are TGCGCCAGCAGCTTAACTTCAGGGGGTTATGGCTACACCTTC.

The V call is TRBV10-3, the J call TRBJ1-1; 9 bases align to TRBD1. The germline CDR1 and CDR2 sequences are ENHRY and SYGVKD. J gave up 5 bases and V 0 bases, and 4 bases lay outside the gene matches. The CDR3 has 15 residues. CDR3 amino acids: CAISESRDRETEAFF. The DNA of the CDR3 is TGTGCCATCAGTGAGTCCCGGGACAGGGAAACTGAAGCTTTCTTT.

This chain connects TRBV6-5 to TRBJ2-1; possibly TRBD1 for D (6 bases). The ends were cut back, 2 bases at V and 7 bases at J, with 12 bases in the middle. CDR3 size: 14 residues. The V gene's germline CDR1 is MNHEY and CDR2 SVGAGI. CDR3 nucleotides: TGTGCCAGCAGTTACCAGGACAGCAGGAATGAGCAGTTCTTC. Its translation: CASSYQDSRNEQFF.

This clonotype was counted a few times. The rearrangement links TRBV20-1 to TRBJ2-4, with D maybe TRBD2 (5 bases). V was trimmed by 4 bases and J by 0 bases, leaving 7 bases between them. Germline lookup yields CDR1 DFQATT and CDR2 SNEGSKA (reference sequence). The CDR3 is 13 residues long. Here the CDR3 DNA reads TGCAGTGCTACGGGGAGAGCCAAAAACATTCAGTACTTC. Translation: CSATGRAKNIQYF.

This chain joins TRBV7-9 and TRBJ1-1; no clear D. V lost 8 bases and J lost 0, with 7 bases in between. The CDR3 loop spans 12 amino acids. The germline V gene encodes CDR1 SEHNR and CDR2 FQNEAQ (reference sequence). CDR3 protein: CASYLVNTEAFF. For the CDR3, the DNA is TGTGCCAGCTACCTAGTGAACACTGAAGCTTTCTTT.

In its sample, this clonotype was seen a few times. The chain is built from TRBV25-1 and TRBJ1-6; D uncertain. The CDR3 runs 15 residues. CDR1 and CDR2 (germline): MGHDK, SYGVNS. V gave up 7 bases and J gave up 5 bases, with 15 bases separating them. In DNA, the CDR3 is TGTGCCAGCATGGGGAAACTATCCCATAATTCACCCCTCCACTTT. Translating gives CASMGKLSHNSPLHF.

This chain links TRBV2 with TRBJ2-1; TRBD2 matches at 14 bases. Germline V gene data show CDR1 as SNHLY and CDR2 as FYNNEI. The length of the CDR3 is 15 residues. The V and J ends lost 8 bases and 8 bases, in that order; junction bases with no gene match: 8. In DNA form, the CDR3 reads TGTGCCAGCCGCGCCGGGACTAGCGGGGGCCATGAGCAGTTCTTC. Its translation: CASRAGTSGGHEQFF.

This clonotype has only a few counts. The J gene is TRBJ1-6, the V gene TRBV29-1; D is unresolved. Germline V gene sequence: CDR1 SQVTM, CDR2 ANQGSEA. Between the trimmed V and J ends, which lost 3 bases and 1 base, there was a span of 10 bases. CDR3 length: 15 amino acids. As DNA, the CDR3 is TGCAGCGTTGACTCGGGGATTTCCTATAATTCACCCCTCCACTTT. Its translation: CSVDSGISYNSPLHF. The variable domain in full, with the rest retrieved from reference TRBV29-1 and TRBJ1-6, is SAVISQKPSRDICQRGTSLTIQCQVDSQVTMMFWYRQQPGQSLTLIATANQGSEATYESGFVIDKFPISRPNLTFSTLTVSNMSPEDSSIYLCSVDSGISYNSPLHFGNGTRLTVT.

Of note for this clonotype: An end of the junction does not agree with germline; a read error may underlie this. V and J are TRBV5-1 and TRBJ1-2; D remains ambiguous. CDR3 length equals 13 residues. Germline assignment: CDR1 SGHRS and CDR2 YFSETQ. The CDR3 loop reads CTSSLSEPHGYTF. As DNA, the CDR3 is TGCACCAGCAGCTTGTCCGAACCCCATGGCTACACCTTC. The full variable domain, completed using reference TRBV5-1 and TRBJ1-2, is KAGVTQTPRYLIKTRGQQVTLSCSPISGHRSVSWYQQTPGQGLQFLFEYFSETQRNKGNFPGRFSGRQFSNSRSEMNVSTLELGDSALYLCTSSLSEPHGYTFGSGTRLTVV.

This clonotype was seen a handful of times. The chain combines TRBV27 with TRBJ1-5, with D tentatively TRBD1 (5 bases). Germline V gene sequence: CDR1 MNHEY, CDR2 SMNVEV (reference sequence). Trimming removed 3 bases at V and 7 bases at J, with 13 bases between. The CDR3 sequence is 14 residues long. CDR3 DNA: TGTGCCAGCAGTTTTGGGAGAGGGACGCAGCCCCAGCATTTT. This gives the protein CASSFGRGTQPQHF.

Note on this clonotype: At one boundary the junction diverges from the germline segment, which might be a read error. V and J are TRBV5-1 and TRBJ1-1, with D uncertain. Looked up from germline, CDR1 is SGHRS and CDR2 is YFSETQ. The CDR3 is 13 residues long. The CDR3 DNA sequence: TGTGCCAGCTCACCAGAGATGAACACTGAAGCTTTCTTT. Translation gives CASSPEMNTEAFF.

This chain links TRBV7-3 with TRBJ2-1; possible D gene TRBD2, 6 bases. The J call may not be correct, given that the DNA end is closer to TRBJ2-7. CDR3 length: 12 amino acids. CDR1 is SGHTA, CDR2 FQGTGA, per germline. The CDR3 is CASSHSGNEQYF. The CDR3 DNA sequence: TGTGCCAGCAGTCATAGCGGCAATGAGCAGTACTTC.

The chain employs TRBV9 and TRBJ2-1; tentative D call: TRBD1 (6 bases). There are 17 residues in the CDR3. V was cut by 0 bases and J by 9 bases, with 22 bases left in between. Germline CDR1 SGDLS, CDR2 YYNGEE. The CDR3 reads CASSVAAPTGPQGEQFF. CDR3 bases: TGTGCCAGCAGCGTAGCGGCCCCTACAGGGCCACAGGGTGAGCAGTTCTTC.

The chain couples TRBV6-1 to TRBJ2-7, with 9 bases identical to TRBD1. The trim removed 7 bases at V and 1 base at J, leaving 11 bases unmatched. The CDR3 spans 16 residues. From germline, CDR1 is MNHNS and CDR2 SASEGT. The CDR3 spells CASIRTGEVGSYEQYF. DNA for the CDR3: TGTGCCAGCATAAGGACAGGGGAAGTGGGTTCCTACGAGCAGTACTTC.